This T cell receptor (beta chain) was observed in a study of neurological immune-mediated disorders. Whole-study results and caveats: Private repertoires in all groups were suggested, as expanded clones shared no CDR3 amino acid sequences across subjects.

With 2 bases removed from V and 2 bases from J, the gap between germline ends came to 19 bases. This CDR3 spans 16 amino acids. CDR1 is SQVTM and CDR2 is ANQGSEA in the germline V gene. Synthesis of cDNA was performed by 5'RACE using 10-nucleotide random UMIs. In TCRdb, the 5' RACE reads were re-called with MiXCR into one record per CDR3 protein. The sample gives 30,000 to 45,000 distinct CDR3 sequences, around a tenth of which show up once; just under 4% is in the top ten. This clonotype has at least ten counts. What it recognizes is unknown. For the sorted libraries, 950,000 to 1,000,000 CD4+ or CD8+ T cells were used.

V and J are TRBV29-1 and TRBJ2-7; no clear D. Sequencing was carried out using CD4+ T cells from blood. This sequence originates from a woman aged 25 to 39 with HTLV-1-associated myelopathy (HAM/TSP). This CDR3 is CSVEILTPYFTYEQYF. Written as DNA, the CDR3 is TGCAGCGTTGAAATCCTGACACCTTATTTTACCTACGAGCAGTACTTC.